A selection of T cell receptor beta chains follows, all from one sample in a study of neurological immune-mediated disorders. Using its own MiXCR run on the 5' RACE reads, TCRdb lists one record per CDR3 protein. The sample consists of roughly 76,000 distinct CDR3 sequences, roughly an eighth of them appearing once. The sample taken for sequencing was PBMCs. The receptors originated from a woman between 45 and 65 years old in good health. CDR3s include the opening cysteine and the closing phenylalanine or tryptophan.

TRBJ2-7,TRBV20-1,CSAGGGQGYGRQYF
TRBJ2-3,TRBV9,CASSVVPGGGAVTQYF
TRBJ2-4,TRBV14,CASSQGYGQGNKNIQYF
TRBJ1-5,TRBV12-3/TRBV12-4,CASRARGQTSNQPQHF
TRBJ2-7,TRBV5-1,CASSFRLNYEQYF
TRBJ1-4,TRBV20-1,CSARIMGEREKLFF
TRBJ2-7,TRBV7-9,CASSLAPMIYEQYF
TRBJ1-3,TRBV10-3,CAITEHDYSGNTIYF
TRBJ2-5,TRBV20-1,CSARARRLATETQYF
TRBJ1-1,TRBV7-8,CASSFKGLNTEAFF
TRBJ2-5,TRBV6-1,CASFGEETQYF
TRBJ2-1,TRBV10-3,CAISERQGAYNEQFF
TRBJ2-2,TRBV5-1,CASSLERYTGELFF
TRBJ1-1,TRBV6-5,CASSSPAVVGTEAFF
TRBJ1-1,TRBV5-1,CASSLGDRSGAFF
TRBJ2-6,TRBV6-2/TRBV6-3,CASRDSGAGGANVLTF
TRBJ2-3,TRBV28,CASIGTSGRAGTDTQYF
TRBJ1-2,TRBV4-2,CASSQAKTESYGYTF
TRBJ2-3,TRBV24-1,CATSDPGTTTDTQYF
TRBJ2-3,TRBV7-8,CASSSWGQGADTQYF
TRBJ2-4,TRBV12-3/TRBV12-4,CASTWANFKNIQYF
TRBJ1-3,TRBV11-2,CASSLLGNTIYF
TRBJ1-2,TRBV6-5,CASTSRGQGYTF
TRBJ1-5,TRBV28,CARSLSDRGRQPQHF
TRBJ2-5,TRBV2,CASSVFGSSQETQYF
TRBJ1-1,TRBV7-9,CASSFLVGGNTEAFF
TRBJ1-2,TRBV5-1,CASSLAGGLDYGYTF
TRBJ2-7,TRBV29-1,CSVDGLPGISSYEQYF
TRBJ2-2,TRBV20-1,CSAIGQGNTGELFF
TRBJ1-1,TRBV9,CASSDPGLPVAFF
TRBJ2-7,TRBV10-3,CAISWRTGDLGEQYF
TRBJ1-1,TRBV7-2,CASSFQRQNSAFF
TRBJ2-3,TRBV20-1,CSAGRGRTDTQYF
TRBJ1-1,TRBV10-1,CAGRGDVEAFF
TRBJ1-6,TRBV28,CASSSGTLNSPLHF
TRBJ2-1,TRBV5-1,CASSRTSGEINEQFF
TRBJ2-5,TRBV2,CASSSSNHPETQYF
TRBJ1-4,TRBV5-1,CASSSRDSRGEKLFF
TRBJ1-1,TRBV10-3,CAISESGASTEAFF
TRBJ2-7,TRBV6-1,CASSEAAAYEQYF
TRBJ1-1,TRBV5-5,CTNSATRMNTEAFF
TRBJ2-1,TRBV6-2/TRBV6-3,CASSYRNGGLGIEQFF
TRBJ2-3,TRBV3-1,CASSNRGSDTQYF
TRBJ2-7,TRBV20-1,CSARAEGQYF
TRBJ1-5,TRBV7-2,CASSLEVYQPQHF